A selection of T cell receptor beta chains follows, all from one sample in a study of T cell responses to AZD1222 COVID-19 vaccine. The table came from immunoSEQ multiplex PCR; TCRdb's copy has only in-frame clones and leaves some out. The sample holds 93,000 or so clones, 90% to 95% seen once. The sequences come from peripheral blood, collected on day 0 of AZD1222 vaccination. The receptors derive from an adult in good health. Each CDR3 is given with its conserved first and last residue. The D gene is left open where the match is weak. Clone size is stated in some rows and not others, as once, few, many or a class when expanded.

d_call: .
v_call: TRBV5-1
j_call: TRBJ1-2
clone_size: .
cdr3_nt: TGCGCCAGCAGCTTGCCCGACCCGACCGGGTTCTCCTATGGCTACACCTTC
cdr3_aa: CASSLPDPTGFSYGYTF

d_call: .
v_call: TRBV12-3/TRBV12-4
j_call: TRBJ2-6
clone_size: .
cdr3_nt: TGTGCCAGCAGTTTTCTGGGGGCCAACGTCCTGACTTTC
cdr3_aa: CASSFLGANVLTF

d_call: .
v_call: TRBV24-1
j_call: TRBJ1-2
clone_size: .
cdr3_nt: TGTGCCACCAGTTTGGGGTCGACAGGCGGGGGTAACTATGGCTACACCTTC
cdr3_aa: CATSLGSTGGGNYGYTF

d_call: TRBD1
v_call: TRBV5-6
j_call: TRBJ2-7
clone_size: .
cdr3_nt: TGTGCCAGCAGCTTCGGGACAGGGGGACAGCAGTACTTC
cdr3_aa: CASSFGTGGQQYF

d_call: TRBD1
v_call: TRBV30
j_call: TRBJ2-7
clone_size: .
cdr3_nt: TGTGCCTGGGCCGTTCGTGGGACAGGGGGCGACGAGCAGTACTTC
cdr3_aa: CAWAVRGTGGDEQYF

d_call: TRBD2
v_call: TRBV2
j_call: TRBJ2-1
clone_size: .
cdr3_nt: TGTGCCAGCAGTGTTGGCGGGAGTAGGAATGAGCAGTTCTTC
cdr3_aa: CASSVGGSRNEQFF

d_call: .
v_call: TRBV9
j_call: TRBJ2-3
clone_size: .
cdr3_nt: TGTGCCAGCAGCGTAGTGGCAGGGACAGATACGCAGTATTTT
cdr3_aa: CASSVVAGTDTQYF

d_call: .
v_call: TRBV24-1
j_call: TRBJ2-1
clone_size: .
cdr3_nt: TGTGCCACCATCTCCCCTGAGAATAGCGATGAGCAGTTCTTC
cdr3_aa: CATISPENSDEQFF

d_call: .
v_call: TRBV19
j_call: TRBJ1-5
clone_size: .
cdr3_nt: TGTGCCAGTAGTAGGCAGGGCCTTAGCAATCAGCCCCAGCATTTT
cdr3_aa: CASSRQGLSNQPQHF

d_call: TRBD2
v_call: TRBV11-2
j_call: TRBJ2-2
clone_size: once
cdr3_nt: TGTGCCAGCAGCTCGACTAGCGGGAGGGCCGCCGGGGAGCTGTTTTTT
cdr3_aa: CASSSTSGRAAGELFF

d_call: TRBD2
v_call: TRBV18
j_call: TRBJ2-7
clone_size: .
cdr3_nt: TGTGCCAGCTCACCTCCTAGCGGGAGTGTAGCCTACGAGCAGTACTTC
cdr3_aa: CASSPPSGSVAYEQYF

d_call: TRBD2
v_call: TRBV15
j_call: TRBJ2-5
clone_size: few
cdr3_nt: TGTGCCACCAGACAAGAACTAGCGGGAGATCGCCAAGAGACCCAGTACTTC
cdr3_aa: CATRQELAGDRQETQYF

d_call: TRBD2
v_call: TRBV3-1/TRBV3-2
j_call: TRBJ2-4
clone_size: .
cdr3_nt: TGTGCCAGCAGCCGAGCCCCTTTCGGCAGGACTAGCGGGGGGGGAAACATTCAGTACTTC
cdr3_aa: CASSRAPFGRTSGGGNIQYF

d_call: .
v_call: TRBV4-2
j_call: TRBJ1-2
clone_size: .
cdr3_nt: TGTGCCAGCAGCCAAGACTCCGGTTGGGGCTACACCTTC
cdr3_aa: CASSQDSGWGYTF

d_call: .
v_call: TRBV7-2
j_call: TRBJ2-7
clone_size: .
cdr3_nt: TGTGCCAGCAGCTTAGGTAGCGGAGTATCCACCTACGAGCAGTACTTC
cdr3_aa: CASSLGSGVSTYEQYF

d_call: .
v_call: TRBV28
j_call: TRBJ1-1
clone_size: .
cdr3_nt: TGTGCCAGCAGTATCCTAAGGGGTGAAGCTTTCTTT
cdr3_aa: CASSILRGEAFF

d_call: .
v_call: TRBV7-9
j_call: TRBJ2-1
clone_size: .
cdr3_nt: TGTGCCAGCGTCGGTCCCAGCTACAATGAGCAGTTCTTC
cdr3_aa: CASVGPSYNEQFF

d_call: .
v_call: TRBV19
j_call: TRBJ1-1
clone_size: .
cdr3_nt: TGTGCCAGTAGTCCCGACACCTTGGGGACTGAAGCTTTCTTT
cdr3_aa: CASSPDTLGTEAFF

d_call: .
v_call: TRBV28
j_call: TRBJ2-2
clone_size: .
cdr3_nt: TGTGCCAGCAGTTCCGGACTGGCGAACACCGGGGAGCTGTTTTTT
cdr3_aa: CASSSGLANTGELFF

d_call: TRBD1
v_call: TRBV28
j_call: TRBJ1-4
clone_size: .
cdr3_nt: TGTGCCAGCAGTTTTCGGGACAGACCTAATGAAAAACTGTTTTTT
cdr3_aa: CASSFRDRPNEKLFF

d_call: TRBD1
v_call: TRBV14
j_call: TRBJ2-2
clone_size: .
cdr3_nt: TGTGCCAGCAGCCAAGAGGGGACAGGGCTCACCGGGGAGCTGTTTTTT
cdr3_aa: CASSQEGTGLTGELFF

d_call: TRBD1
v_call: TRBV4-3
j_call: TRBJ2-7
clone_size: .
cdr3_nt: TGCGCCAGCAGCGAAACCGGGACAGGGGGCTACGAGCAGTACTTC
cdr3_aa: CASSETGTGGYEQYF

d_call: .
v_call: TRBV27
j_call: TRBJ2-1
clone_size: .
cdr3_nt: TGTGCCAGCAGTTTATTAGGGGGAGGGGGCTCCTACAATGAGCAGTTCTTC
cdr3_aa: CASSLLGGGGSYNEQFF

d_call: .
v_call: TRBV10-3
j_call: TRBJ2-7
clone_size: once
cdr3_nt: TGTGCCATCAGTGATGGCCCGGCCAGTACCTACGAGCAGTACTTC
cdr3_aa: CAISDGPASTYEQYF

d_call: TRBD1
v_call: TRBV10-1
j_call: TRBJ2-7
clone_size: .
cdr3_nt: TGCGCCACTTCGGGACAGGGGACCTACGAGCAGTACTTC
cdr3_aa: CATSGQGTYEQYF

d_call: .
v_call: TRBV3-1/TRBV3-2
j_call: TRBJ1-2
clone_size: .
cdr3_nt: TGTGCCAGCAGCCTTGGACAGAGGAGAGGCTACACCTTC
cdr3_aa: CASSLGQRRGYTF

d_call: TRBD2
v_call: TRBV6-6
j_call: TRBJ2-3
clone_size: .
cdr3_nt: TGTGCCAGCAGGGGAACAGCGGGAGGAGCAGATACGCAGTATTTT
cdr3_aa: CASRGTAGGADTQYF

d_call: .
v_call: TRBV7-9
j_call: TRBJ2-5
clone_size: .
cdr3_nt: TGTGCCAGCAGCTTTAGCCAAGAGACCCAGTACTTC
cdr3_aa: CASSFSQETQYF

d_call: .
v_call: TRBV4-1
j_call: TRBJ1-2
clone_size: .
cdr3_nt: TGCGCCAGCAGCCAAGATCTCGCAGGGTTGAACTATGGCTACACCTTC
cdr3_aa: CASSQDLAGLNYGYTF

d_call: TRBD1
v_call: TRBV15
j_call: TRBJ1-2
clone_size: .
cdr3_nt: TGTGCCACCAGCAGAGACCCATCGACAGGGACTAACTATGGCTACACCTTC
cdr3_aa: CATSRDPSTGTNYGYTF

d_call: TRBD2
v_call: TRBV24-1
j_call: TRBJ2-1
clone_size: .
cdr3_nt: TGTGCCACCAGTACGGGAAGACTAGCCGGCTCCTACAATGAGCAGTTCTTC
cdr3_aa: CATSTGRLAGSYNEQFF

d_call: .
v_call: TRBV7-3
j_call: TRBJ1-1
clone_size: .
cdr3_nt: TGTGCCAGCAGCTCCGGATGGGGGAAAACGGAAGCTTTCTTT
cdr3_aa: CASSSGWGKTEAFF

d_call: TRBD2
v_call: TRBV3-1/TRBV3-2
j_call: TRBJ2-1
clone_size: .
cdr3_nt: TGTGCCAGCAGCCAGAGCGGAGGGAGGGATGAGCAGTTCTTC
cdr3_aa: CASSQSGGRDEQFF

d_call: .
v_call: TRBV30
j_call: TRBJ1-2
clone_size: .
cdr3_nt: TGTGCCTGGAGTGAAGGGGGAGTACGTAGGGGCTACACCTTC
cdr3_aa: CAWSEGGVRRGYTF

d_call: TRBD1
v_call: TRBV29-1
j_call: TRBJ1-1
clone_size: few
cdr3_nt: TGCAGCGTTGCGCCGGGGACAGGGGCTGAAGCTTTCTTT
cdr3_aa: CSVAPGTGAEAFF

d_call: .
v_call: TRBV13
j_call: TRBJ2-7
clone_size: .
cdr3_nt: TGTGCCAGCAGCTTAGGGGACGGATCCTACGAGCAGTACTTC
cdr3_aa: CASSLGDGSYEQYF

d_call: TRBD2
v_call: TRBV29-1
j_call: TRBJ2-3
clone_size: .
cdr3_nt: TGCAGCGTTGGATGGGTGGGAGGGGACACAGATACGCAGTATTTT
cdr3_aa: CSVGWVGGDTDTQYF

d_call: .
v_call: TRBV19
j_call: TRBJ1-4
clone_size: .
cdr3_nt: TGTGCCAGTAGTACCGGCCCTGGGACCCTTAATGAAAAACTGTTTTTT
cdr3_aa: CASSTGPGTLNEKLFF

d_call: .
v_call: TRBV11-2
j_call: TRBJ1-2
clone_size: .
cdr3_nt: TGTGCCAGCAGCTTAGAGGAAATCTATGGCTACACCTTC
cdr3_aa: CASSLEEIYGYTF

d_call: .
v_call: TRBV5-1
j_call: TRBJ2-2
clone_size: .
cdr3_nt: TGCGCCAGCAGCTTACTGGCCGGTGGAACCGGGGAGCTGTTTTTT
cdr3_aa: CASSLLAGGTGELFF

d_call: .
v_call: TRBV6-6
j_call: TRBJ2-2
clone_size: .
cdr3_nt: TGTGCCAGCTCGGACAGAAACACCGGGGAGCTGTTTTTT
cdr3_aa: CASSDRNTGELFF

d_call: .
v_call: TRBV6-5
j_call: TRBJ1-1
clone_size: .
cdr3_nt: TGTGCCAGCAGTTACGATCGGGGCGGCACTGAAGCTTTCTTT
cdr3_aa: CASSYDRGGTEAFF

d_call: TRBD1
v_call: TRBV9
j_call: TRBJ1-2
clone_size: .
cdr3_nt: TGTGCCAGCAGCTCCACAGGGGGTGGCTACACCTTC
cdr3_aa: CASSSTGGGYTF

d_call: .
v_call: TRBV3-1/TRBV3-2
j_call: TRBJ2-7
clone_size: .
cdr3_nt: TGTGCCAGCAGCGCAGCGGGCGATCGGTTCTACGAGCAGTACTTC
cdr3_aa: CASSAAGDRFYEQYF

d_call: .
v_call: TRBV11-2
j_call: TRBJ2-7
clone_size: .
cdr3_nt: TGTGCCAGCAGTTCCCGGGACGCCCTGGAGCAGTACTTC
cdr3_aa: CASSSRDALEQYF

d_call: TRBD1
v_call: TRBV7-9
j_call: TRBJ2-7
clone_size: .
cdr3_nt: TGTGCCAGCAGCCAAAAGGGACAGGGGGACGAGCAGTACTTC
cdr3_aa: CASSQKGQGDEQYF